This T cell receptor beta chain was obtained from a study of OX40 agonist ivuxolimab in advanced cancers. Study-wide context: The costimulatory receptor OX40 (CD134) was targeted by ivuxolimab, a fully human IgG2 agonistic monoclonal antibody. Intravenous ivuxolimab was administered to patients every 2 weeks at six dose levels: 0.01, 0.1, 0.3, 1.5, 3 and 10 mg/kg. Of the 50 or so patients in dose escalation, some 20 had hepatocellular carcinoma, about 15 had melanoma, 9 had renal cell carcinoma and 9 had head and neck cancer. A male proportion of around 80% and a mean age of 60 years, ranging from about 23 to 90, were recorded for the dose-escalation cohort. Patients were allowed to have had prior anti-PD-1, anti-PD-L1 or anti-CTLA-4 therapy, and around 43% of the dose-escalation patients had been treated with checkpoint inhibitors. Three dose-escalation patients achieved partial responses, one with hepatocellular carcinoma and two with cutaneous melanoma. The purpose of peripheral TCRbeta sequencing was to test whether ivuxolimab changed TCR sequence diversity and led to clonal T-cell expansion. The paper describes the monotherapy dose-escalation part (N ≈ 52 patients) of the phase I trial of ivuxolimab. Broad study findings and their caveats: The antigen specificity of the clonally expanded peripheral T cells was not determined. Low levels of normalized T-cell clonal expansion were also seen in some patients who did not respond. Clonal expansion of both CD4+ and CD8+ blood T cells was observed from baseline to week 6 at doses 0.1 to 3.0 mg/kg. In partial responders in the 0.1-3.0 mg/kg groups, normalized peripheral clonal expansion was found to be among the lowest, especially among CD8+ T cells. After ivuxolimab, CD8+ T cells had more expanded clones than CD4+ T cells on average.

Patients with autoimmune disease history or receiving systemic immunosuppression were excluded from the trial. Peripheral blood for TCR sequencing was collected from all dose cohorts at baseline, on cycle 4 day 1, and on cycle 7 day 1. Samples came from an open-label, multicenter, first-in-human phase I dose-escalation trial of ivuxolimab. Adults with locally advanced or metastatic head and neck squamous cell, hepatocellular, melanoma or renal cell carcinoma were enrolled in the trial. Before TCR sequencing, CD4+ T cells and CD8+ T cells were sorted from peripheral blood as separate populations. Notes on this clone: Its antigen is not yet known. Base qualities are not recorded, but no much larger clone differs from it by a single base.

Genomic DNA was extracted from sorted cells for sequencing of the TCRbeta CDR3 region. The immunoSEQ Assay was used for sequencing of TCRbeta CDR3 regions. TCRdb took over this immuneACCESS table, retaining in-frame rearrangements with V and J assigned. Such tables are incomplete; in checked studies, under half of the missing clones stem from an unresolved V gene, and the remainder is unexplained. Present in this sample are roughly 100,000 clones, approximately 94% of which were seen just once. Of the sample, around 2% falls within the top ten clones. This TCR was sampled from an adult with an advanced solid tumor such as melanoma, head and neck, liver or kidney cancer. This material consisted of CD4+ or CD8+ T cells sorted from blood, taken in a trial of the OX40 agonist ivuxolimab.

The DNA sequence is as follows: TGTGCCAGCAGCTCAAATCGACTAGCGGGGGCAGACAATGAGCAGTTCTTC. The encoded protein is CASSSNRLAGADNEQFF. This chain joins TRBV7-8 to TRBJ2-1; TRBD2 aligns with 12 central bases. V trim: 4 bases; J trim: 5 bases; unmatched bases: 9. The germline V gene gives CDR1 as SGHVS and CDR2 as FQNEAQ. The CDR3 spans 17 residues, from the cysteine through the phenylalanine. Only CDR3 DNA is held: 51 bases, read in frame from base 1.